Each of the 19 T cell receptor beta chains below was sequenced from the same sample in a study of shared clonotypes between healthy human individuals. Profiled with immunoSEQ multiplex PCR; TCRdb holds only in-frame clones, not every one. The table lists about 2 million clones, 85% to 95% of them singletons, with roughly 0.13% in the top ten. Sequenced: naive CD4+ T cells sorted from blood. As to subset: CD45RA+ positively selected. Every receptor here comes from a man aged 18 to 29 in good health.

V and J are TRBV27 and TRBJ2-1, with TRBD2 matching 9 bases. CDR1 is MNHEY and CDR2 is SMNVEV in the germline V gene (reference sequence). This CDR3 spans 12 amino acids. With V trimmed by 5 bases and J by 13 bases, 6 bases remained unmatched. The CDR3 region is CASSPGTSFQFF. The CDR3 DNA reads TGTGCCAGCAGTCCCGGGACTAGCTTTCAGTTCTTC.

This clone showed up just once. The chain carries TRBV7-6 and TRBJ1-2, with D tentatively TRBD1 (5 bases). The germline V gene encodes CDR1 SGHVS and CDR2 FNYEAQ. The germline V and J ends were trimmed by 0 bases and 6 bases, with 26 bases remaining between them. The CDR3 contains 19 residues. As DNA, the CDR3 is TGTGCCAGCAGCTTAGCGCCCCTATACTCCCGGAACTGGGGCGATGGCTACACCTTC. This codes for CASSLAPLYSRNWGDGYTF.

The gene calls are TRBV4-3 and TRBJ2-7; D remains ambiguous. The CDR3 is 15 residues long. V shed 0 bases and J shed 5 bases, with 14 bases lying between them. CDR1 is LGHNA and CDR2 is YSLEER in the germline V gene. The chain's CDR3 is CASSQDVTAFDEQYF. CDR3 DNA: TGCGCCAGCAGCCAAGATGTGACGGCTTTCGACGAGCAGTACTTC.

The sample holds one count of this clone. The rearrangement joins TRBV27 to TRBJ1-2; 8 bases are shared with TRBD1. The CDR3 spans 15 residues. J was trimmed by 7 bases and V by 4 bases; bases with no gene match: 11. Germline CDR1 and CDR2: MNHEY and SMNVEV (reference sequence). In DNA form, the CDR3 reads TGTGCCAGCAGTTCCCGACAGGGGAGTCATATTGGCTACACCTTC. As protein: CASSSRQGSHIGYTF.

This chain connects TRBV30 to TRBJ1-1; D not certain. The CDR3 contains 15 residues. CDR1 and CDR2 from the germline V gene are GTSNPN and SVGIG (reference sequence). Trimming cost V 2 bases and J 1 base, with 14 bases left between them. The CDR3 loop reads CAWSKAWLGNTEAFF. CDR3 nucleotides: TGTGCCTGGAGTAAGGCGTGGTTGGGGAACACTGAAGCTTTCTTT.

The rearrangement links TRBV7-8 to TRBJ1-1, with D perhaps matching TRBD1 (6 bases). Trimming cost V 0 bases and J 0 bases, with 8 bases left between them. This CDR3 is 15 amino acids long. Germline V lookup: CDR1 SGHVS, CDR2 FQNEAQ. For the CDR3, the DNA is TGTGCCAGCAGCTTAGCTGGGGGCCTGAACACTGAAGCTTTCTTT. It encodes CASSLAGGLNTEAFF.

This rearrangement joins TRBV5-6 to TRBJ2-3; D possibly corresponds to TRBD2 (7 bases). Germline V lookup: CDR1 SGHDT, CDR2 YYEEEE. CDR3 size: 16 residues. V lost 1 base to trimming and J lost 1 base, with 13 bases between them. CDR3 nucleotide sequence: TGTGCCAGCAGCTTGCTCGGGGGGCGCGGCACAGATACGCAGTATTTT. This gives the protein CASSLLGGRGTDTQYF.

The chain employs TRBV10-2 and TRBJ2-2; D not resolved. Germline values: CDR1 WSHSY, CDR2 SAAADI. Trimming took off 6 bases at V and 4 bases at J, with 6 bases between the two ends. The CDR3 extends over 12 amino acids. The CDR3 DNA is TGCGCCAGCAGAACAGCCACCGGGGAGCTGTTTTTT. Translating gives CASRTATGELFF.

V and J are TRBV5-1 and TRBJ2-4, with 13 bases aligning to TRBD2. The CDR3 length is 15 residues. Germline-derived CDR1 and CDR2 are SGHRS and YFSETQ. After removal of 4 bases from V and 8 bases from J, the junction contained 6 bases not matched to a gene. CDR3 DNA: TGCGCCAGCAGCCCCACTAGCGGGGGGGCGGACATTCAGTACTTC. It codes for CASSPTSGGADIQYF.

Details on this clone: Other DNA sequences of this sample code for an identical CDR3. The rearrangement joins TRBV5-1 to TRBJ2-7; perhaps TRBD1 as D (6 bases). V gave up 0 bases and J gave up 2 bases, with 12 bases separating them. This CDR3 contains 15 residues. Germline V gives CDR1 SGHRS, CDR2 YFSETQ. The CDR3 protein is CASSLGGTSPYEQYF. In DNA, the CDR3 is TGCGCCAGCAGCTTGGGAGGGACATCCCCCTACGAGCAGTACTTC. Supplemented by reference TRBV5-1 and TRBJ2-7, the full variable domain reads KAGVTQTPRYLIKTRGQQVTLSCSPISGHRSVSWYQQTPGQGLQFLFEYFSETQRNKGNFPGRFSGRQFSNSRSEMNVSTLELGDSALYLCASSLGGTSPYEQYFGPGTRLTVT.

The chain has TRBV6-5 and TRBJ1-1, with D tentatively TRBD1 (5 bases). Trimming took 5 bases from V and 3 from J, leaving 13 bases between them. CDR3 length equals 14 residues. In germline, CDR1 is MNHEY, CDR2 SVGAGI. The CDR3 here is CASSQKGRHTEAFF. The CDR3 nucleotides read TGTGCCAGCAGTCAAAAGGGACGTCACACTGAAGCTTTCTTT.

The rearrangement joins TRBV4-2 to TRBJ1-3; no reliable D call. CDR3 size: 16 residues. Germline V gene lookup returns CDR1 LGHNA and CDR2 YNFKEQ. Trimming took 0 bases from V and 2 from J, leaving 11 bases between them. The CDR3 region has the DNA TGTGCCAGCAGCCAAGAATTGGGTACCCCTGGAAACACCATATATTTT. Amino acids: CASSQELGTPGNTIYF.

The chain carries TRBV19 and TRBJ2-1; TRBD2 matches 7 bases. The V segment lost 5 bases and the J segment 8 bases; nucleotides outside the gene matches: 9. This CDR3 has 14 amino acids. Germline V gene sequence: CDR1 LNHDA, CDR2 SQIVND (reference sequence). The CDR3 DNA reads as TGTGCCAGTAGTCGGGGCGGGGGTATAGATGAGCAGTTCTTC. It encodes CASSRGGGIDEQFF.

The rearrangement joins TRBV10-3 to TRBJ1-1; D is perhaps TRBD1 (5 bases). The ends were cut back, 10 bases at V and 0 bases at J, with 15 bases in the middle. Germline V gene lookup returns CDR1 ENHRY and CDR2 SYGVKD. This CDR3 comprises 14 residues. The CDR3 here is CATSVGGVNTEAFF. Here the CDR3 DNA reads TGTGCCACCTCGGTAGGAGGGGTGAACACTGAAGCTTTCTTT.

In its sample, this clone was seen many times. V usage is TRBV28 and J usage is TRBJ1-5, with D tentatively TRBD1 (5 bases). V was trimmed by 4 bases and J by 3 bases, leaving 13 bases between them. This CDR3 has 15 residues. CDR1 MDHEN and CDR2 SYDVKM come from the germline V gene. Written as DNA, the CDR3 is TGTGCCAGCAGTTCCGGGGACGGTTACAATCAGCCCCAGCATTTT. This translates into CASSSGDGYNQPQHF.

A remark on this clone: Other DNA sequences from this sample encode an identical CDR3 as well. V usage is TRBV5-1 and J usage is TRBJ2-5; TRBD1 matches 8 bases. The CDR3 runs to 14 residues. The V gene's germline CDR1 is SGHRS and CDR2 YFSETQ. The junction had 4 bases not matched to a gene; V was cut back by 4 bases and J by 2 bases. The CDR3 DNA reads TGCGCCAGCAGCCGCGGACAGGGACAAGAGACCCAGTACTTC. Protein: CASSRGQGQETQYF. Full variable domain (missing parts from reference TRBV5-1 and TRBJ2-5): KAGVTQTPRYLIKTRGQQVTLSCSPISGHRSVSWYQQTPGQGLQFLFEYFSETQRNKGNFPGRFSGRQFSNSRSEMNVSTLELGDSALYLCASSRGQGQETQYFGPGTRLLVL.

CDR3 sequence: CAISEPFLGNYYGYTF. The CDR3 DNA is TGTGCCATCAGTGAGCCTTTCCTCGGTAACTACTATGGCTACACCTTC. The chain carries TRBV10-3 and TRBJ1-2, with unresolved D. This CDR3 is 16 amino acids long. The germline V and J ends were trimmed by 2 bases and 3 bases, with 16 bases remaining between them. CDR1 ENHRY and CDR2 SYGVKD come from the germline V gene.

V gene TRBV5-1 combines with J gene TRBJ1-2, with 9 bases aligning to TRBD1. V gave up 5 bases and J gave up 0 bases; unmatched junction bases: 8. Germline values: CDR1 SGHRS, CDR2 YFSETQ. The CDR3 is made up of 16 amino acids. CDR3 in DNA: TGCGCCAGCAGAGGCGGGACAGGGACTTCTAACTATGGCTACACCTTC. This gives the protein CASRGGTGTSNYGYTF.

With respect to this clone: Additional DNA sequences in this sample encode the identical CDR3. V and J are TRBV5-1 and TRBJ1-5, with D possibly matching TRBD1 (5 bases). V was shortened by 5 bases and J by 3 bases, with 15 bases between the two germline ends. This CDR3 is built from 15 residues. The germline V gene encodes CDR1 SGHRS and CDR2 YFSETQ. CDR3: CASSLEGTANQPQHF. In DNA, the CDR3 is TGCGCCAGCAGTTTAGAGGGGACGGCCAATCAGCCCCAGCATTTT.